The clone carrying this TCR beta chain was counted between two and nine times. Time point: persistent/refractory GD, antithyroid drugs over 5 years with positive TRAb. TCR sequences were obtained from RNA taken from PBMCs. The data were taken from a study of regulatory T cells in long-lasting Graves disease. About the research overall: Persistence in Graves' disease required over 5 years of antithyroid drugs plus positive TSH receptor antibodies.

The germline gives CDR1 SGHTA, CDR2 FQGTGA. Trimming took off 1 base at V and 4 bases at J, with 11 bases between the two ends. The CDR3 loop spans 15 amino acids. Investigators prepared the TCR beta libraries by applying iRepertoire HTBI primers and Arm-PCR of CDR3 regions. TCRdb processed the multiplex PCR reads anew with MiXCR; each CDR3 protein has one entry. Seen here are 600,000 to 800,000 distinct CDR3 sequences, around 32% observed once, and the top ten hold under 55%. Sequences were derived from peripheral blood mononuclear cells (PBMCs), sampled when the disease was refractory, from a patient treated with antithyroid drugs. V gene TRBV7-3 combines with J gene TRBJ2-1; perhaps TRBD2 as D (6 bases). The source is a female donor with Graves disease. CDR3 in amino acids: CASSLKASAYNEQFF. CDR3 nucleotide sequence: TGTGCCAGCAGCTTAAAGGCTAGCGCATACAATGAGCAGTTCTTC.